This TCR beta chain appears in the sequencing data of a study of CD4+ T cells in melanoma (dated by TCRdb to between 2021 and 2024). Broadly, across the study: Neoantigen-specific CD4+ T cells in human melanoma were what the study investigated.

From cysteine to phenylalanine, the CDR3 is 13 amino acids long. Just CDR3 DNA is preserved here, 39 bases in frame from base 1. V and J are truncated by 6 bases and 5 bases respectively, leaving an intervening sequence of 11 bases. CDR1 LNHDA and CDR2 SQIVND were looked up in the germline V gene (reference sequence). With regard to this clone: No antigen is known for it. Base quality data are lacking; no much larger clone is found one base away.

Patients with melanoma were used as donors. Library method: the immunoSEQ multiplex PCR assay. The table comes from immuneACCESS by way of TCRdb, which keeps in-frame sequences with V and J called. Part of the clones is missing from these tables; in studies checked, under half for an unresolved V gene and the rest for unknown reasons. The sample table holds 90,000 to 130,000 clones, of which around 92% were seen once. The ten largest clonotypes hold 3.3% of the sample. Overall study results and their limits: Neoantigen-specific CD4+ T cells were reported to be correlated with the function of CD8+ T cells, macrophages and B cells. According to the report, neoantigen-specific CD4+ T cells in melanoma displayed diverse differentiation states.

This receptor was taken from a human donor with melanoma. The sequence links TRBV19 to TRBJ2-1; matching of 5 bases hints at TRBD1 as the D gene. Sequencing input: peripheral blood. The bases are TGTGCCAGTAGCCTAGGGGCCAACAATGAGCAGTTCTTC. Translated, it reads CASSLGANNEQFF.